This TCR beta chain appears in the sequencing data of a study of T cell changes during pregnancy in multiple sclerosis. This clone was seen just once. The CDR3 totals 16 residues. CDR1 and CDR2 from the germline V gene are SQVTM and ANQGSEA. The V segment lost 1 base and the J segment 2 bases; nucleotides outside the gene matches: 5. Profiled with immunoSEQ multiplex PCR; TCRdb holds only in-frame clones, not every one. The sample records 65,000 to 70,000 clones, more than 85% being singletons. Sequencing was performed on peripheral blood, taken in the first trimester of pregnancy. The rearrangement joins TRBV29-1 to TRBJ2-6; 7 bases are a match to TRBD1. The TCR comes from a female donor with multiple sclerosis, enrolled in a pregnancy study. CDR3 sequence (DNA): TGCAGCGTTGAAGTTCCTCAGGGGGCTGGGGCCAACGTCCTGACTTTC. Protein sequence: CSVEVPQGAGANVLTF.